This entry lists 2 T cell receptor beta chains sequenced from one sample in a study of T cells in Graves' hyperthyroidism and ophthalmopathy. Amplified regions were TCR beta CDR3 sequences from RNA transcripts. The HTBI primer set drove a first-round RT-PCR of the TCR CDR3. TCRdb itself ran the multiplex PCR reads through MiXCR, one entry per CDR3 protein. Found here are about 740,000 distinct CDR3 sequences, about 15% of them singletons; the top ten hold roughly a tenth. Sequencing was done on a sample of blood. The receptors stem from a young woman with Graves' hyperthyroidism.

This clonotype was counted many times. The J gene is TRBJ2-5, the V gene TRBV6-1, with D possibly TRBD2 on 5 matching bases. Germline assignment: CDR1 MNHNS and CDR2 SASEGT. The V gene lost 5 bases and the J gene lost 4 bases, with 11 bases spanning the gap. CDR3 length: 13 residues. The CDR3: CASSFGMRETQYF. For the CDR3, the DNA is TGTGCCAGCAGTTTCGGGATGAGAGAGACCCAGTACTTC.

V gene TRBV19 combines with J gene TRBJ2-5; D is perhaps TRBD1 (6 bases). This CDR3 spans 13 amino acids. Germline lookup yields CDR1 LNHDA and CDR2 SQIVND (reference sequence). With 5 bases removed from V and 5 bases from J, the gap between germline ends came to 12 bases. The CDR3 region has the DNA TGTGCCAGTAGTGGGACAATGGTCGAGACCCAGTACTTC. It codes for CASSGTMVETQYF.